The present entry profiles one T cell receptor (beta chain) with its context. Its antigen specificity is not known. Base qualities are not provided; no much larger clone lies one nucleotide away. The V end loses 0 bases and the J end loses 6 bases, and a stretch of 15 bases separates them. Per the germline V gene, LGHNA is the CDR1 and YSLEER is the CDR2. The cysteine opens and the phenylalanine closes a CDR3 of 15 amino acids. Of all the DNA, just the CDR3 is kept, 45 bases in frame from base 1. These data originate in a study of blood T cell repertoires in COVID-19 (dated by TCRdb to the early 2020s). With regard to the full study: Samples from collaborators originated in the United States, Italy and Spain and spanned both the acute and convalescent phases of COVID-19. Samples were obtained from the ongoing ImmuneRACE study (first 160 participants) and from over a thousand subjects provided by 6 global collaborators. Where available, HLA class I and class II types were taken from metadata supplied by the sample provider and were not determined by assay-based typing. The dataset comprised deeply sampled blood TCRbeta repertoires from subjects exposed to, actively infected with, or recovered from COVID-19. Nearly every sample came with metadata listing a de-identified subject ID, COVID-19 status, age in years and sex. The repertoires were released in a freely available public database meant as a resource for research on the immune response to SARS-CoV-2. The prospective study material was composed of cDNA or gDNA derived from T cells, B-cell-depleted T cells, or PBMCs.

The research as a whole found: Clinical and demographic metadata were provided uncurated, with the amount varying by source and participant.

One collaborating source in Seattle enrolled patients during active infection and followed them longitudinally through the course of disease. Each collaborating institution followed its own protocols to collect whole blood in K2EDTA tubes. For TCRbeta analysis, collaborators shipped samples in one of three forms: frozen whole blood, isolated PBMCs, or DNA extracted from either of those sample types. The immunoSEQ Assay, a bias-controlled multiplex PCR, was used to amplify TCRbeta CDR3 regions from genomic DNA. The authors' pipeline ran thus. Within the assay, amplification of reference gene primers was used to estimate how many nucleated cells each sample contained. To quantify the absolute abundance of each unique TCRbeta CDR3 rearrangement, sequence reads were collapsed and filtered. Productive Simpson clonality was computed per sample as the square root of Simpson's diversity index over productive rearrangements. TCRdb obtained this table from immuneACCESS and retained in-frame rearrangements with V and J assigned. These tables miss some clones; where compared with another copy, unresolved V genes account for less than half of the shortfall, and the remainder is unexplained. That table furnishes V, J and clone size, whereas the DNA furnished D and trimming. Recorded for this sample are over 90,000 clones; over 65% of them occurred a single time. The ten largest clones take up less than 5% of the sample.

The rearranged segments are TRBV4-3 and TRBJ2-7; the D gene remains uncertain. The sequence derives from a man between 65 and 85 years old with COVID-19, enrolled during active disease. The sample consisted of peripheral blood. The sequenced DNA: TGCGCCAGCAGCCAAGATCGGCTAGGTGTTATCGAGCAGTACTTC. It translates to CASSQDRLGVIEQYF.